Listed here are 30 T cell receptor beta chains from one sample, sequenced in a study of blood T cell repertoires in COVID-19. Repertoires were generated with immunoSEQ multiplex PCR, while TCRdb's copy carries only in-frame clones and drops some. The repertoire holds approximately 160,000 clones, with roughly 87% as singletons. Material for sequencing was PBMCs or T cells enriched from blood (not recorded which). Receptors were obtained from a woman in her 50s who had recovered from COVID-19.

The chain has TRBV28 and TRBJ1-5, with 7 bases lining up with TRBD1. V lost 6 bases and J lost 7; bases outside the gene matches: 9. CDR1 and CDR2 (germline): MDHEN, SYDVKM. There are 14 residues in the CDR3. DNA for the CDR3: TGTGCCAGCAGCCGCGACAGGGTTGGGCAGCCCCAGCATTTT. It is translated as CASSRDRVGQPQHF.

The chain employs TRBV6-1 and TRBJ1-4; no firm D call. Per the germline V gene, CDR1 is MNHNS and CDR2 is SASEGT. The CDR3 is made up of 16 amino acids. Trimming took 1 base from V and 2 from J, leaving 11 bases between them. CDR3 region: CASSEGSLWTNEKLFF. The CDR3 bases are TGTGCCAGCAGTGAAGGGTCACTCTGGACTAATGAAAAACTGTTTTTT.

The chain carries TRBV29-1 and TRBJ2-7, with 8 bases lining up with TRBD1. The trim removed 4 bases at V and 4 bases at J, leaving 9 bases unmatched. Germline loops: CDR1 SQVTM, CDR2 ANQGSEA. CDR3 length: 14 residues. The CDR3 loop is CSVVVWDRIYEQYF. Written as DNA, the CDR3 is TGCAGCGTTGTCGTTTGGGACAGGATTTACGAGCAGTACTTC.

The chain has TRBV5-6 and TRBJ2-7; 8 bases match TRBD2. The germline V gene has CDR1 SGHDT and CDR2 YYEEEE. The junction had 2 bases not matched to a gene; V was cut back by 4 bases and J by 2 bases. There are 13 residues in the CDR3. The CDR3 DNA follows: TGTGCCAGCAGCCTCGGGAGGGCCTACGAGCAGTACTTC. Encoded protein: CASSLGRAYEQYF.

The genes are TRBV18 and TRBJ2-7; D remains ambiguous. V lost 5 bases, J lost 5 bases, and 19 bases lay in between. Germline V gene sequence: CDR1 KGHSH, CDR2 LQKENI. This CDR3 is 15 amino acids long. In nucleotides, the CDR3 is TGTGCCAGCTCATTGATTGACACCCCGGATCACGAGCAGTACTTC. Translating gives CASSLIDTPDHEQYF.

J is TRBJ1-1 and V is TRBV6-4; the D is unclear. Germline values: CDR1 MRHNA, CDR2 SNTAGT. Trimming removed 9 bases from V and 10 bases from J, with 18 bases in between. This CDR3 region has 12 residues. In DNA form, the CDR3 reads TGTGCCAGATCCTCCCAGGATTTTAGAGCTTTCTTT. Translated: CARSSQDFRAFF.

V gene TRBV30 combines with J gene TRBJ2-3, with TRBD1 identical over 7 bases. Germline V CDR1 and CDR2: GTSNPN, SVGIG (reference sequence). J lost 3 bases, V lost 3 bases, and 9 bases had no gene match. The CDR3 has 15 amino acids. The CDR3 loop reads CAWSGTGVATDTQYF. CDR3 in DNA: TGTGCCTGGAGCGGTACAGGGGTGGCGACAGATACGCAGTATTTT.

The rearrangement uses TRBV18 and TRBJ1-2; 7 bases fit TRBD1. Germline CDR1 is KGHSH and CDR2 is LQKENI. This CDR3 contains 17 residues. V shed 0 bases, J shed 5 bases, and the junction held 12 bases outside the gene matches. The chain's CDR3 is CASSPPGQSSEIYGYTF. CDR3 coding DNA: TGTGCCAGCTCACCACCGGGACAGTCGTCGGAGATTTATGGCTACACCTTC.

This clone is a singleton in its sample. The V gene is TRBV27, the J gene TRBJ1-1, with D unclear. The CDR3 has 13 residues. The germline V gene encodes CDR1 MNHEY and CDR2 SMNVEV (reference sequence). V dropped 2 bases and J dropped 1 base, with 5 bases sitting between them. CDR3 amino acids: CASSLRGNTEAFF. The CDR3 region has the DNA TGTGCCAGCAGTTTACGGGGGAACACTGAAGCTTTCTTT.

The chain couples TRBV5-5 to TRBJ1-1, with D tentatively TRBD1 (5 bases). Germline V CDR1 and CDR2: SGHKS, YYEKEE (reference sequence). The CDR3 loop spans 12 amino acids. V was cut by 2 bases and J by 7 bases, with 9 bases left in between. The CDR3 nucleotides are TGTGCCAGCAGCTTCAGGGTGGGTGAAGCTTTCTTT. Amino acid sequence: CASSFRVGEAFF.

The V call is TRBV28, the J call TRBJ1-5, with D hard to call. In germline, CDR1 is MDHEN, CDR2 SYDVKM. This CDR3 contains 15 residues. With 3 bases removed from V and 0 bases from J, the gap between germline ends came to 9 bases. This chain's CDR3 is CASSLPGYSNQPQHF. The CDR3, as DNA: TGTGCCAGCAGTTTGCCAGGATATAGCAATCAGCCCCAGCATTTT.

The rearrangement uses TRBV24-1 and TRBJ2-4; the D gene is possibly TRBD2 (5 bases). The V end was cut by 0 bases, the J end by 3 bases, with 11 bases between. CDR1 and CDR2 from the germline V gene are KGHDR and SFDVKD. CDR3 length equals 16 residues. In DNA, the CDR3 is TGTGCCACCAGTGATTTGCCGGGGTGGGTCAAAAACATTCAGTACTTC. Amino acids: CATSDLPGWVKNIQYF.

V and J are TRBV7-9 and TRBJ2-7; 9 nucleotides match TRBD1. The CDR3 contains 16 residues. The germline gives CDR1 SEHNR, CDR2 FQNEAQ (reference sequence). The J segment lost 2 bases and the V segment lost 2 bases, leaving 7 bases of the junction unmatched. CDR3 bases: TGTGCCAGCAGCTTACCCGACAGGGGGAGAGCCTACGAGCAGTACTTC. Protein product: CASSLPDRGRAYEQYF.

V gene TRBV6-5 combines with J gene TRBJ2-7, with 7 bases matching TRBD1. Unmatched junction bases numbered 13, after V lost 10 bases and J lost 7 bases. The CDR3 covers 13 residues. CDR1 is MNHEY and CDR2 is SVGAGI in the germline V gene. This chain's CDR3 is CANAGTDQREQYF. The CDR3 coding sequence is TGTGCCAACGCCGGGACAGACCAGCGTGAGCAGTACTTC.

V is TRBV7-2 and J is TRBJ2-1; D ambiguous. The V gene lost 4 bases and the J gene lost 0 bases, with 16 bases spanning the gap. The CDR3 loop spans 17 amino acids. Germline V gene sequence: CDR1 SGHTA, CDR2 FQGNSA. For the CDR3, the DNA is TGTGCCAGCAGCTCCCGTGCGGTGGCAGTCTCCTACAATGAGCAGTTCTTC. This sequence encodes CASSSRAVAVSYNEQFF.

This clone was seen only once. The rearrangement uses TRBV9 and TRBJ2-1; 16 positions match TRBD2. The ends lost 4 bases at V and 8 bases at J; junction bases unmatched: 6. There are 16 residues in the CDR3. Germline V gene sequence: CDR1 SGDLS, CDR2 YYNGEE. The CDR3 bases are TGTGCCAGCAGCAAAGGGACTAGCGGGAGGGGCGATGAGCAGTTCTTC. Translated: CASSKGTSGRGDEQFF.

This CDR3 reads CASSPWGTGRYEQYF. The CDR3 coding sequence is TGCGCCAGCAGCCCGTGGGGGACAGGGAGATACGAGCAGTACTTC. V is TRBV5-1 and J is TRBJ2-7; 9 positions agree with TRBD1. Germline V CDR1 and CDR2: SGHRS, YFSETQ. This CDR3 is 15 amino acids long. With 4 bases clipped from V and 4 bases from J, the junction kept 9 bases outside the gene matches. Full variable domain (missing parts from reference TRBV5-1 and TRBJ2-7): KAGVTQTPRYLIKTRGQQVTLSCSPISGHRSVSWYQQTPGQGLQFLFEYFSETQRNKGNFPGRFSGRQFSNSRSEMNVSTLELGDSALYLCASSPWGTGRYEQYFGPGTRLTVT.

This chain joins TRBV18 and TRBJ1-4; TRBD1 aligns across 7 bases. Trimming removed 0 bases from V and 8 bases from J; junction bases left unmatched: 6. The CDR3 consists of 15 residues. CDR1 and CDR2 from the germline V gene are KGHSH and LQKENI. CDR3: CASSPPGADREKLFF. CDR3 DNA: TGTGCCAGCTCACCACCGGGGGCGGACAGGGAAAAACTGTTTTTT.

In this sample, this clone turned up once. The CDR3 reads CASSLGARATGELFF. The CDR3 coding sequence is TGTGCCAGCAGCTTGGGTGCCAGGGCCACCGGGGAGCTGTTTTTT. The chain couples TRBV13 to TRBJ2-2; D is possibly TRBD1 (5 bases). Germline V gene lookup returns CDR1 PRHDT and CDR2 FYEKMQ (reference sequence). CDR3 length equals 15 residues. With 3 bases removed from V and 4 bases from J, the gap between germline ends came to 12 bases.

V usage is TRBV7-8 and J usage is TRBJ2-7; the D gene is possibly TRBD1 (6 bases). The CDR3 sequence is 14 residues long. Germline V lookup: CDR1 SGHVS, CDR2 FQNEAQ. V lost 4 bases, J lost 1 base, and 11 bases lay in between. Here the CDR3 DNA reads TGTGCCAGCAGCTCGTTGACAGGTTCCTACGAGCAGTACTTC. This translates into CASSSLTGSYEQYF.

This clone showed up just once. The chain is built from TRBV29-1 and TRBJ1-1, with D possibly being TRBD1 (5 bases). Germline values: CDR1 SQVTM, CDR2 ANQGSEA. The CDR3 runs to 14 residues. Trimming took off 6 bases at V and 4 bases at J, with 18 bases between the two ends. CDR3 nucleotide sequence: TGCAGCGTCCAGAAGGACCCACAGGCCACTGAAGCTTTCTTT. Protein sequence: CSVQKDPQATEAFF.

CDR3 sequence reads: CAWNSRYRTGAEKLFF. CDR3 nucleotides: TGTGCCTGGAATTCTAGATACCGAACAGGGGCGGAAAAACTGTTTTTT. The chain is built from TRBV30 and TRBJ1-4; 7 nucleotides line up with TRBD1. The CDR3 is 16 residues long. The V gene's germline CDR1 is GTSNPN and CDR2 SVGIG (reference sequence). J lost 8 bases, V lost 4 bases, and 16 bases had no gene match. The full variable domain, with the rest looked up from reference TRBV30 and TRBJ1-4, is SQTIHQWPATLVQPVGSPLSLECTVEGTSNPNLYWYRQAAGRGLQLLFYSVGIGQISSEVPQNLSASRPQDRQFILSSKKLLLSDSGFYLCAWNSRYRTGAEKLFFGSGTQLSVL.

The chain employs TRBV6-5 and TRBJ2-3, with 14 bases identical to TRBD2. With 3 bases clipped from V and 6 bases from J, the junction kept 5 bases outside the gene matches. The CDR3 consists of 16 residues. Germline V gives CDR1 MNHEY, CDR2 SVGAGI. The CDR3 DNA reads as TGTGCCAGCAGTTATTCCGGGACTAGCGGGAGCGATACGCAGTATTTT. Translated, it gives CASSYSGTSGSDTQYF.

The rearrangement joins TRBV7-2 to TRBJ2-1; 12 nucleotides line up with TRBD1. Trimming cost V 5 bases and J 3 bases; bases outside gene matches: 5. Germline-derived CDR1 and CDR2 are SGHTA and FQGNSA. The CDR3 is made up of 16 amino acids. CDR3 sequence: CASSPRDRGLYNEQFF. CDR3 DNA: TGTGCCAGCAGCCCCCGGGACAGGGGGCTCTACAATGAGCAGTTCTTC.

The CDR3 spells CATSTKNRGRGGNTIYF. The CDR3 nucleotides are TGTGCCACCAGCACCAAAAACAGGGGAAGGGGTGGAAACACCATATATTTT. This chain links TRBV15 with TRBJ1-3; 7 nucleotides line up with TRBD1. The ends lost 4 bases at V and 3 bases at J; junction bases unmatched: 12. CDR3 length: 17 amino acids. Germline V lookup: CDR1 LNHNV, CDR2 YYDKDF (reference sequence).

The chain combines TRBV2 with TRBJ1-1, with D tentatively TRBD1 (6 bases). V was pared by 4 bases and J by 7 bases, with 19 bases between. CDR1 SNHLY and CDR2 FYNNEI come from the germline V gene. This CDR3 contains 15 residues. The CDR3 DNA sequence: TGTGCCAGCAGTGCCTCCAGGGGTAAAATAGGTGAAGCTTTCTTT. Residues: CASSASRGKIGEAFF.

This clone was counted a few times. The chain couples TRBV27 to TRBJ2-2, with 7 positions matching TRBD2. Germline V gives CDR1 MNHEY, CDR2 SMNVEV (reference sequence). The CDR3 totals 14 residues. V trimming: 6 bases; J trimming: 4 bases; junction bases outside the gene matches: 5. The CDR3 region is CASRLAKTTGELFF. In nucleotides, the CDR3 is TGTGCCAGCAGACTAGCGAAAACCACCGGGGAGCTGTTTTTT.

In DNA form, the CDR3 reads TGTGCCAGCAAGGGCGGGAGGGCAAAGACCCAGTACTTC. This gives the protein CASKGGRAKTQYF. The chain combines TRBV12-3 or TRBV12-4 with TRBJ2-5, with TRBD2 identical over 9 bases. The CDR3 sequence is 13 residues long. The V gene end was trimmed by 7 bases and the J gene end by 6 bases; junction bases not matched to a gene: 6.

For the CDR3, the DNA is TGTGCCAGCAGTGTGTGGACACCGAACTATGGCTACACCTTC. Translating gives CASSVWTPNYGYTF. This chain joins TRBV2 and TRBJ1-2; tentative D call: TRBD1 (5 bases). The CDR3 is 14 amino acids. The germline V gene encodes CDR1 SNHLY and CDR2 FYNNEI. V lost 4 bases and J 2 bases, leaving 11 bases between the germline ends.

V gene TRBV18 combines with J gene TRBJ2-2, with TRBD2 as a possible D gene (5 bases). Germline CDR1 KGHSH, CDR2 LQKENI. Trimming cost V 0 bases and J 7 bases, with 12 bases left between them. The CDR3 runs 15 residues. The CDR3, as DNA: TGTGCCAGCTCACCACCGATTCTAGCTGGCGGGGAGCTGTTTTTT. As protein: CASSPPILAGGELFF. The variable domain in full, completed from reference TRBV18 and TRBJ2-2, reads NAGVMQNPRHLVRRRGQEARLRCSPMKGHSHVYWYRQLPEEGLKFMVYLQKENIIDESGMPKERFSAEFPKEGPSILRIQQVVRGDSAAYFCASSPPILAGGELFFGEGSRLTVL.